The present T cell receptor beta chain was sequenced within a study of blood T cell repertoires in COVID-19. Study-level background: COVID-19 samples, acute and convalescent, were from the United States, Italy and Spain. T cells, B-cell-depleted T cells, or PBMCs supplied cDNA or gDNA.

Authors' methods: Counts of nucleated cells, estimated from reference gene primer amplification, were obtained. Assay used: immunoSEQ multiplex PCR; TCRdb lists only in-frame clones, some missing. D and trimming were read from the DNA, whereas the V and J calls and clone size are those reported in that table. The repertoire consists of about 140,000 clones, with 75% to 85% occurring once and the leading ten covering roughly 4%. This clone was detected once. V was pared by 3 bases and J by 6 bases, with 14 bases between. This CDR3 contains 14 residues. CDR1 is SGHNT, CDR2 YYREEE, per germline (reference sequence).

This sequence joins TRBV5-4 and TRBJ2-3, with D possibly matching TRBD1 (5 bases). This receptor was taken from a woman of 80 years or more with acute or convalescent COVID-19. Specimen: peripheral blood. In nucleotides, the CDR3 is TGTGCCAGCAGCTCTAGGATGGCAGGGGATACGCAGTATTTT. The encoded protein is CASSSRMAGDTQYF.